This T cell receptor (beta chain) appears in the sequencing data of a study of cytomegalovirus exposure and HLA in healthy donors. The study's findings and limits: The likely explanation for a cluster of highly shared sequence variants was sequencing artifact. Cytomegalovirus-associated TCR beta chains were listed, numbering under 200.

Concerning this clone itself: The target antigen is unknown.

The primer mix had 60 Vbeta and 13 Jbeta primers. In the study's own analysis: Unique TCR beta chains totaled roughly 81 million in a later count, with around 11 million of them shared. TCRdb's table, derived via immunoSEQ multiplex PCR, lists solely in-frame clones and lacks some. V and J calls and clone size are those listed in that table; D and trimming were worked out from the DNA. The data contain 60,000 to 85,000 clones, approximately 82% of them seen just once; the ten biggest clones take up approximately 17%. Germline-derived CDR1 and CDR2 are SQVTM and ANQGSEA. V shed 6 bases, J shed 3 bases, and the junction held 7 bases outside the gene matches. The CDR3 is made up of 13 amino acids.

This TCR came from an older man in good health and CMV-seropositive. Input material: PBMCs. The chain has TRBV29-1 and TRBJ1-2; 7 bases map to TRBD1. The DNA of the CDR3 is TGCAGCGTGGGTGGACAGGCGGACTATGGCTACACCTTC. Amino acid sequence: CSVGGQADYGYTF.